The 5 T cell receptor beta chains reported below all come from one sample, sequenced in a study of somatic mutations in cytotoxic T cells in rheumatoid arthritis. The assay was immunoSEQ multiplex PCR, and TCRdb's table has in-frame clones only and misses some. The sample comprises some 10,000 clones, 80% of which are singletons, and about 12% rests with the top ten. Sequences were obtained from CD8+ T cells sorted from blood. These receptors all stem from an adult with rheumatoid arthritis.

The chain recombines TRBV19 with TRBJ1-2; no definite D call. The CDR3 consists of 15 residues. The germline V and J ends were trimmed by 0 bases and 4 bases, with 12 bases remaining between them. The germline V gene has CDR1 LNHDA and CDR2 SQIVND (reference sequence). As DNA, the CDR3 is TGTGCCAGTAGTATAGATTTCCCGCCCGGCTATGGCTACACCTTC. It translates to CASSIDFPPGYGYTF.

J is TRBJ2-4 and V is TRBV27, with D possibly TRBD2 on 7 matching bases. CDR3 length equals 14 residues. The germline V gene has CDR1 MNHEY and CDR2 SMNVEV (reference sequence). The V and J ends lost 3 bases and 11 bases respectively, with 17 bases between them. CDR3 residues: CASSFRGAQSVQYF. The CDR3 DNA reads TGTGCCAGCAGTTTTCGGGGGGCCCAAAGCGTTCAGTACTTC.

The rearrangement joins TRBV6-1 to TRBJ2-7, with TRBD1 identical over 10 bases. The CDR3 is 14 amino acids. V shed 4 bases and J 3 bases; nucleotides not matched to a gene: 3. CDR1 is MNHNS and CDR2 is SASEGT in the germline V gene. The DNA for the CDR3 is TGTGCCAGCAGTGCGGGACAGGGGCTCTACGAGCAGTACTTC. This sequence encodes CASSAGQGLYEQYF.

The gene calls are TRBV5-4 and TRBJ2-7; possibly TRBD2 for D (5 bases). The CDR3 totals 12 residues. Per the germline V gene, CDR1 is SGHNT and CDR2 is YYREEE (reference sequence). Trimming pared 4 bases from V and 0 bases from J, leaving 5 bases between. Here the CDR3 DNA reads TGTGCCAGCAGCCGGGACTCCTACGAGCAGTACTTC. Residues: CASSRDSYEQYF.

This clone has more than one count but fewer than ten. The J gene is TRBJ1-5, the V gene TRBV21-1; the listed D gene, TRBD1, was not tested against the DNA. TRBV21-1 has pseudogene status. The CDR3 runs to 15 residues. DNA of the CDR3: TGTGCCAGCAGCCAGGATAGGATTAGTAATCAGCCCCAGCATTTT. Translation gives CASSQDRISNQPQHF.